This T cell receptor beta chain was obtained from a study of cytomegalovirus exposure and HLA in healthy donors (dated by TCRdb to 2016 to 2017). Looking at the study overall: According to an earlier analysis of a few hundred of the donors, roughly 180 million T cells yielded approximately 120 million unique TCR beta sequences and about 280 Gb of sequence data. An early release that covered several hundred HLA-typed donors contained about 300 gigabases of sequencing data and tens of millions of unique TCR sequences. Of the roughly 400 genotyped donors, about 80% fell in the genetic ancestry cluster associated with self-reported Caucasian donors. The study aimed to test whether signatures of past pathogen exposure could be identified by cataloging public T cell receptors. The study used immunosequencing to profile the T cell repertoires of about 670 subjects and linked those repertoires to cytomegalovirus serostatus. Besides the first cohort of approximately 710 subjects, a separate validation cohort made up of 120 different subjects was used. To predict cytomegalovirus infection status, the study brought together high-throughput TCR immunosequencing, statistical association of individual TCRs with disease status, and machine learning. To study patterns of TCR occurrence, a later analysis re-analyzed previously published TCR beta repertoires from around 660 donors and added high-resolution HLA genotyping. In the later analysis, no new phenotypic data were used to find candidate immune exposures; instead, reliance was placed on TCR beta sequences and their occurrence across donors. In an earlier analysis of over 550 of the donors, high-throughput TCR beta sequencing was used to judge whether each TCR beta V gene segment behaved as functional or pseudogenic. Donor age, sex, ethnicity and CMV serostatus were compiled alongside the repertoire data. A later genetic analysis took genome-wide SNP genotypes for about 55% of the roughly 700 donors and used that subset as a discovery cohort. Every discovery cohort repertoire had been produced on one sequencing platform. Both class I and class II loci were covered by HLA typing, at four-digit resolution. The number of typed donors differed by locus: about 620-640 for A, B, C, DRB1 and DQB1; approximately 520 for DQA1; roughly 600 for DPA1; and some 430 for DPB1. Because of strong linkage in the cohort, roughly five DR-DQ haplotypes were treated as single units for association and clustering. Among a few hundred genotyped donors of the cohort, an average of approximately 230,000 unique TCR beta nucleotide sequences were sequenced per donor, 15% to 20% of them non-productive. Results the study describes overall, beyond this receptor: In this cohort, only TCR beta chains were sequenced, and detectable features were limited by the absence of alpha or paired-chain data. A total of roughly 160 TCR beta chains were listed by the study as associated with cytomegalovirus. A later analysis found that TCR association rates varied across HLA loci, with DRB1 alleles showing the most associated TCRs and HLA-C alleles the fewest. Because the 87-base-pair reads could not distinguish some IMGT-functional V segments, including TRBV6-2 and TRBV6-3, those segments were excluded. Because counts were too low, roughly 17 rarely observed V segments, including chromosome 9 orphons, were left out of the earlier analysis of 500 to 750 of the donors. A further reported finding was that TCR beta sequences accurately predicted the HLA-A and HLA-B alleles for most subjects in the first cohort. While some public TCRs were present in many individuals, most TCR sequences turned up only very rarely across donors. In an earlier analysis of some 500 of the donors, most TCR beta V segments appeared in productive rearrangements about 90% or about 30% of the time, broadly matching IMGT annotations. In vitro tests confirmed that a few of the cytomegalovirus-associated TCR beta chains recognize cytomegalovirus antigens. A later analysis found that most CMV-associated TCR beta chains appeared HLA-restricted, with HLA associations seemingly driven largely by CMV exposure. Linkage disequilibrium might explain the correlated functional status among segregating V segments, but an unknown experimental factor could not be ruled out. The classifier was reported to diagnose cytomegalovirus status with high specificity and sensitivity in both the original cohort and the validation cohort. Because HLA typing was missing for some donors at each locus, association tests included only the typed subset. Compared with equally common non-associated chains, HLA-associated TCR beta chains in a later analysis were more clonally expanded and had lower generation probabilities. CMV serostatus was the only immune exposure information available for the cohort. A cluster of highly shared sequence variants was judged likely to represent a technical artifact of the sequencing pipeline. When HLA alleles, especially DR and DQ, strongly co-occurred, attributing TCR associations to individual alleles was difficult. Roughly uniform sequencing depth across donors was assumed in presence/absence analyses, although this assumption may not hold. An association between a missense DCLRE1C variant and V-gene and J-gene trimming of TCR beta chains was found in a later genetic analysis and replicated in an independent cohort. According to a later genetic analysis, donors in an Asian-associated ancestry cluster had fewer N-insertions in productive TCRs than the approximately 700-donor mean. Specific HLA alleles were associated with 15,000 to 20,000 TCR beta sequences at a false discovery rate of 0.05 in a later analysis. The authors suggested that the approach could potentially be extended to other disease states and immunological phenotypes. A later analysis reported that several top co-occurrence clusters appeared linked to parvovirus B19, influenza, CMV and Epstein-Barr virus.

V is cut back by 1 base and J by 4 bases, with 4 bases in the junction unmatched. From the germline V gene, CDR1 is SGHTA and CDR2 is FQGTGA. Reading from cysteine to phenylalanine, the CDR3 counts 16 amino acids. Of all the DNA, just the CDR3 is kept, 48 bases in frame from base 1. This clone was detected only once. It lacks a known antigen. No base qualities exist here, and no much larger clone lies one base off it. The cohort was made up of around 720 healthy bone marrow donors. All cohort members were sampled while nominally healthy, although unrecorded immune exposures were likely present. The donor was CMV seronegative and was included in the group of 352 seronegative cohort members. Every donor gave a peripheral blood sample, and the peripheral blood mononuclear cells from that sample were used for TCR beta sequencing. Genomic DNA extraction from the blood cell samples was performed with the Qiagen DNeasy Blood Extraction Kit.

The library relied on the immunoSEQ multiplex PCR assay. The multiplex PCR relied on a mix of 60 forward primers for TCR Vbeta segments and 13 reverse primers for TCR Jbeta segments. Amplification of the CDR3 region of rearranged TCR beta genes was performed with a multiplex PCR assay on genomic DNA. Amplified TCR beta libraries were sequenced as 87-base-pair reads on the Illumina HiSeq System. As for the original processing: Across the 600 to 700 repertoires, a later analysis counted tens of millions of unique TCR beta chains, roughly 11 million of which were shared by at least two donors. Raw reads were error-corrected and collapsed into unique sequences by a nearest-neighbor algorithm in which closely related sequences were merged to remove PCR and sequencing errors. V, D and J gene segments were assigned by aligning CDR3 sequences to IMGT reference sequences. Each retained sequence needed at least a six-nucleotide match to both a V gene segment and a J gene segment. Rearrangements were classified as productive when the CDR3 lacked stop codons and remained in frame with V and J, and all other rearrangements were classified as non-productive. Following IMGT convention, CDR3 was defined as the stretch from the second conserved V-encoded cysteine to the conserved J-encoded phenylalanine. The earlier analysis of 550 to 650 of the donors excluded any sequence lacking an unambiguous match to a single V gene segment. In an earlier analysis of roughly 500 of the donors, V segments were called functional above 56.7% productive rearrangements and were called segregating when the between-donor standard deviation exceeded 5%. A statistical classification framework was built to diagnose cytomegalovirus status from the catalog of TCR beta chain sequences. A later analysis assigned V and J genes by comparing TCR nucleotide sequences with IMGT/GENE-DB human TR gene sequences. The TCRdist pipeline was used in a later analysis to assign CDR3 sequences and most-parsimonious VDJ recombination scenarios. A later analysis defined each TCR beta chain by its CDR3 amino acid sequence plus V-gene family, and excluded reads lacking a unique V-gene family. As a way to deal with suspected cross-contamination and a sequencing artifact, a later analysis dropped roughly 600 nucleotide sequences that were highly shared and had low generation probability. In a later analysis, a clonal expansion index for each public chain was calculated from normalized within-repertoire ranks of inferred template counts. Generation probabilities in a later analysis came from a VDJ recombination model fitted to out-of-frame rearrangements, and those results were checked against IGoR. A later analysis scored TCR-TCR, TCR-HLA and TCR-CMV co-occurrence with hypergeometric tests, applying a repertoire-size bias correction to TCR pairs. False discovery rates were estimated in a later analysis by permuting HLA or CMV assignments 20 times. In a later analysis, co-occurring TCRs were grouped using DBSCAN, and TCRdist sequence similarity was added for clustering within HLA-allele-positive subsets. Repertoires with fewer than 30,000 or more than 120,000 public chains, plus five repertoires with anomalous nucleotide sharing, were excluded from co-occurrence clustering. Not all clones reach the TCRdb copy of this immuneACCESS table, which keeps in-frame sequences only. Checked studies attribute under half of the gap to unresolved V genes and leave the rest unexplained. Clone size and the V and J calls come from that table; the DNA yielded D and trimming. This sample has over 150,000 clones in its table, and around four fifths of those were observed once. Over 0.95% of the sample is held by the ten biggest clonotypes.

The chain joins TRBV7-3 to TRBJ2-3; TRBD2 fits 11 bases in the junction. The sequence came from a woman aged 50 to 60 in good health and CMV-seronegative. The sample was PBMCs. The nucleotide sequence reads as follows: TGTGCCAGCAGCTTAAGGTTAGCGGGAGGGCCAGATACGCAGTATTTT. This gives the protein CASSLRLAGGPDTQYF.